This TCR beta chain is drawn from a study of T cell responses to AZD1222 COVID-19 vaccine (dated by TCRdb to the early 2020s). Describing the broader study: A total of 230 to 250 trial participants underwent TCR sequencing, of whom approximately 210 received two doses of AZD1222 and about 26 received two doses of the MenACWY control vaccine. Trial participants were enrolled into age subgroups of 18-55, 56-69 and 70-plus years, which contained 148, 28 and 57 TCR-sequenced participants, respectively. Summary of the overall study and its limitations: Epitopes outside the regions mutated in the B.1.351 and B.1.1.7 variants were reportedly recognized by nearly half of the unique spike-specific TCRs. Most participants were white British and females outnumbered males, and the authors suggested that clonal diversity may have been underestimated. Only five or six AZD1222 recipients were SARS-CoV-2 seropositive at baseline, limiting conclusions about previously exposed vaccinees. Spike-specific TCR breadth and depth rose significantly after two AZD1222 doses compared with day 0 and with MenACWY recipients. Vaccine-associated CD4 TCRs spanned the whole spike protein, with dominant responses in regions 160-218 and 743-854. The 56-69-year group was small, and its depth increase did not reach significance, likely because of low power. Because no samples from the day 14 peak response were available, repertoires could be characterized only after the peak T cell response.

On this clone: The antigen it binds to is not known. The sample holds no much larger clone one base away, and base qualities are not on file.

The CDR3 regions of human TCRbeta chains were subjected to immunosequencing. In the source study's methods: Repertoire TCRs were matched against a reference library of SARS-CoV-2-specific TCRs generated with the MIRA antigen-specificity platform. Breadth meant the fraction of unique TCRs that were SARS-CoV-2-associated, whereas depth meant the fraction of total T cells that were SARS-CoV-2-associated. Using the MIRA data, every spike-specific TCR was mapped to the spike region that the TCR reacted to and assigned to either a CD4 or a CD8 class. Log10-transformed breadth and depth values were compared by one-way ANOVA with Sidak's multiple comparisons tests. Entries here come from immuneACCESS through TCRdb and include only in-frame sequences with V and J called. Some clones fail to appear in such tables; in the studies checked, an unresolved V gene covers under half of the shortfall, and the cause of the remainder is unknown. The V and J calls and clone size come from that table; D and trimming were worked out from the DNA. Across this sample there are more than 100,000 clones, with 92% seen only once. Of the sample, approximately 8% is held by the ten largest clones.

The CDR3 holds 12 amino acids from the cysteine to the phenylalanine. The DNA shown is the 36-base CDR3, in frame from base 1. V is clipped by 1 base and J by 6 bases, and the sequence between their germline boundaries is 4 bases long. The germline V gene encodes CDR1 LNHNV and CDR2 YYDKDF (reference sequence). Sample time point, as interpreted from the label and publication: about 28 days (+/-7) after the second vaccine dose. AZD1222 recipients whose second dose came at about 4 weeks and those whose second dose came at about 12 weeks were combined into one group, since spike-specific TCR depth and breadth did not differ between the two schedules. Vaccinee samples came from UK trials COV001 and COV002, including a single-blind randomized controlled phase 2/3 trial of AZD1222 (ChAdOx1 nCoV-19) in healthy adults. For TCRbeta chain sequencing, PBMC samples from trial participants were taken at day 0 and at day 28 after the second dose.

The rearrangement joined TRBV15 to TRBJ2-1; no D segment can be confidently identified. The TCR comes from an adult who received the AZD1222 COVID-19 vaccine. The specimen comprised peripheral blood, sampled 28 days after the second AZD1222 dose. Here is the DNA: TGTGCCACCAGCAGAGCTCGCAATGAGCAGTTCTTC. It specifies CATSRARNEQFF.